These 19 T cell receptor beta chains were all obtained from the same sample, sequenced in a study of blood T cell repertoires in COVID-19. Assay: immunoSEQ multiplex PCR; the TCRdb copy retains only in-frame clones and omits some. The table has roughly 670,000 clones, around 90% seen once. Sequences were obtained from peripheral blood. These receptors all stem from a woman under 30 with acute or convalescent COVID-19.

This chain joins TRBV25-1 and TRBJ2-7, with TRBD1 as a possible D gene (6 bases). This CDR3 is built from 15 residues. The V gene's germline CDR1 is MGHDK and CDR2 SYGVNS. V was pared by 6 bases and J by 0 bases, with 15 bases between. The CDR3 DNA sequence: TGTGCCAGCAGCGAACAGGGAACCAGCTCCTACGAGCAGTACTTC. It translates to CASSEQGTSSYEQYF.

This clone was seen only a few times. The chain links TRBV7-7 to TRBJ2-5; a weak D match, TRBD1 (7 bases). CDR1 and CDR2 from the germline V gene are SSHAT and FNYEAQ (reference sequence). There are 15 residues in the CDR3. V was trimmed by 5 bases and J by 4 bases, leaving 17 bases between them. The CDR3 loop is CASSLTGKGGETQYF. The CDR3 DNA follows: TGTGCCAGCAGCCTGACAGGGAAGGGGGGAGAGACCCAGTACTTC.

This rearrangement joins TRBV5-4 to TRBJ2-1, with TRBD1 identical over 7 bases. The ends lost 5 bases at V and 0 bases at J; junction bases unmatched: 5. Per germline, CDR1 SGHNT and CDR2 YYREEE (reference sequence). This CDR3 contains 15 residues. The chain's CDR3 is CASSYRQGSYNEQFF. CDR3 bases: TGTGCCAGCAGTTACCGACAGGGCTCCTACAATGAGCAGTTCTTC.

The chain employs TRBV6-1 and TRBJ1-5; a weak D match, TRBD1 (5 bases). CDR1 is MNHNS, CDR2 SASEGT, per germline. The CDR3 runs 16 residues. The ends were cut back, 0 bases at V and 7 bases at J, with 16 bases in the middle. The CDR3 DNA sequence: TGTGCCAGCAGTGAAGCAGAACAGCTGGGGGGGCAGCCCCAGCATTTT. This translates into CASSEAEQLGGQPQHF.

The CDR3 protein is CASRSGHSYEQYF. DNA of the CDR3: TGTGCCAGCAGATCTGGCCATTCCTACGAGCAGTACTTC. The chain recombines TRBV27 with TRBJ2-7; no definite D call. CDR3 length: 13 amino acids. Deletions cut 6 bases from V and 1 base from J, with 10 bases between. Per the germline V gene, CDR1 is MNHEY and CDR2 is SMNVEV (reference sequence).

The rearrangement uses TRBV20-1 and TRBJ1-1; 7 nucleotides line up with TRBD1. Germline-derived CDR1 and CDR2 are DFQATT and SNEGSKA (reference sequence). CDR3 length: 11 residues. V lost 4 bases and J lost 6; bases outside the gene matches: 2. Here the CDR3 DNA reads TGCAGTGCTACCGACAGGGCTGAAGCTTTCTTT. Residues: CSATDRAEAFF.

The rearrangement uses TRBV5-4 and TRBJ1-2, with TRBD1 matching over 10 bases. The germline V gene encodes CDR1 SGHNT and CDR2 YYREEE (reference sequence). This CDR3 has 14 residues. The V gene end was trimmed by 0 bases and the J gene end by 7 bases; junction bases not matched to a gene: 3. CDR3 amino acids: CASSLAGQGGGYTF. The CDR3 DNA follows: TGTGCCAGCAGCTTGGCTGGACAGGGGGGTGGCTACACCTTC.

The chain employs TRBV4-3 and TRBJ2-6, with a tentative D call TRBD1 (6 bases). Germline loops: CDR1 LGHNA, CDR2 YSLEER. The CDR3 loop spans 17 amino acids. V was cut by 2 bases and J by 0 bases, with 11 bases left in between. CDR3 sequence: CASSQTLQGSGANVLTF. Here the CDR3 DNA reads TGCGCCAGCAGCCAAACCCTACAGGGCTCTGGGGCCAACGTCCTGACTTTC.

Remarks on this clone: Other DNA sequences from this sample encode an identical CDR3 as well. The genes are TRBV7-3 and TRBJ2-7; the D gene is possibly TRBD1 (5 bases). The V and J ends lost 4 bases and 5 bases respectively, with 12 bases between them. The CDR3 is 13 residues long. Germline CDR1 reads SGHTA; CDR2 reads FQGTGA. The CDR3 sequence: CASSSSPGNEQYF. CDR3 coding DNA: TGTGCCAGCAGCTCATCGCCAGGGAACGAGCAGTACTTC.

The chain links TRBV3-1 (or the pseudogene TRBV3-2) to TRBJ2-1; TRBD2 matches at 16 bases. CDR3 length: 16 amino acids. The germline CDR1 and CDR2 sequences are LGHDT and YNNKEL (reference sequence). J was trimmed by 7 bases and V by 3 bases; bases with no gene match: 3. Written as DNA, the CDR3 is TGTGCCAGCAGCCAGGGACTAGCGGGGGGGCAAAATGAGCAGTTCTTC. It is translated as CASSQGLAGGQNEQFF.

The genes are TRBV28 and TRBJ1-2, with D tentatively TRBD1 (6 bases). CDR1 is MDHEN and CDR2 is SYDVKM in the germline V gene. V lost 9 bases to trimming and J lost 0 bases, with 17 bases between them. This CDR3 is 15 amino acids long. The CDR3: CASLMGGPPNYGYTF. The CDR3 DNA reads TGTGCCAGTCTCATGGGGGGGCCGCCTAACTATGGCTACACCTTC.

CDR3 sequence: CASSSSGGVSTDTQYF. CDR3 nucleotides: TGTGCCAGCAGCTCGAGCGGGGGGGTTTCCACAGATACGCAGTATTTT. This sequence joins TRBV11-2 and TRBJ2-3; 10 nucleotides match TRBD2. The CDR3 is 16 residues long. Per the germline V gene, CDR1 is SGHAT and CDR2 is FQNNGV. J gave up 2 bases and V 4 bases, and 6 bases lay outside the gene matches.

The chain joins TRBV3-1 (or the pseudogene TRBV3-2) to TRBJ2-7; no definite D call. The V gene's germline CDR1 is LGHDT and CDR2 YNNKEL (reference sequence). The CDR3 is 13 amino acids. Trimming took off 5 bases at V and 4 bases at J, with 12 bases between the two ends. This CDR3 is CASSKGRSYEQYF. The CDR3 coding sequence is TGTGCCAGCAGCAAAGGCAGATCATACGAGCAGTACTTC.

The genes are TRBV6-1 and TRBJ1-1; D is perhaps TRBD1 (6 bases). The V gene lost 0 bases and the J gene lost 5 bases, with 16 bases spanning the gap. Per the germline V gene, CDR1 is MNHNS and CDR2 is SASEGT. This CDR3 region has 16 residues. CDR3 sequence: CASSEARWGQGTEAFF. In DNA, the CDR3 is TGTGCCAGCAGTGAAGCAAGGTGGGGGCAGGGGACTGAAGCTTTCTTT.

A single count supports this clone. The CDR3 sequence is CASSLSTGSGNTIYF. CDR3 DNA: TGTGCCAGCTCACTTTCGACTGGCTCTGGAAACACCATATATTTT. The V gene is TRBV18, the J gene TRBJ1-3, with D uncertain. Trimming removed 4 bases at V and 0 bases at J, with 10 bases between. CDR1 KGHSH and CDR2 LQKENI come from the germline V gene. This CDR3 spans 15 amino acids. The full variable domain, its missing parts supplied by reference TRBV18 and TRBJ1-3, is NAGVMQNPRHLVRRRGQEARLRCSPMKGHSHVYWYRQLPEEGLKFMVYLQKENIIDESGMPKERFSAEFPKEGPSILRIQQVVRGDSAAYFCASSLSTGSGNTIYFGEGSWLTVV.

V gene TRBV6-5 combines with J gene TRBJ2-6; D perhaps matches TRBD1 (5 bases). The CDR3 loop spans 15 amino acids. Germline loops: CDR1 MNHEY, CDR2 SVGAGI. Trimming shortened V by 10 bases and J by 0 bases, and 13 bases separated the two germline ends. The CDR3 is CAITGATSGANVLTF. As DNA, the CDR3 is TGTGCCATTACAGGTGCTACCTCTGGGGCCAACGTCCTGACTTTC.

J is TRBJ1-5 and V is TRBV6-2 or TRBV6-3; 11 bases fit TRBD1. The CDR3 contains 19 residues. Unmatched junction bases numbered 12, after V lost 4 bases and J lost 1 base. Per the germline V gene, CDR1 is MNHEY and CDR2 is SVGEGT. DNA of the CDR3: TGTGCCAGCAGTTCCCGGACAGGGGGCATGATGGTAAGCAATCAGCCCCAGCATTTT. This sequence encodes CASSSRTGGMMVSNQPQHF.

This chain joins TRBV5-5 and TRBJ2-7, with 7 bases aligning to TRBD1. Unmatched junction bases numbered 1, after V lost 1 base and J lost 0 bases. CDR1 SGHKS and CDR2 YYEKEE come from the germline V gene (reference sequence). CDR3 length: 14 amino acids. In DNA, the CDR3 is TGTGCCAGCAGCTTGTGGGACAGCTCCTACGAGCAGTACTTC. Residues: CASSLWDSSYEQYF.

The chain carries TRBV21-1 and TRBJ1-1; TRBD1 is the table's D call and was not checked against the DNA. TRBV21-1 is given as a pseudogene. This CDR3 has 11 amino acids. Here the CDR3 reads CASTKGAGPDF. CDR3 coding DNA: TGTGCCAGCACCAAGGGCGCAGGGCCCGATTTT.